Shown below are 17 T cell receptor beta chains from a single sample sequenced in a study of CXCR3-negative and CXCR3-positive naive CD8 T cells. All TRB cDNA libraries came from 5' RACE performed with UMI labels. TCRdb re-called the 5' RACE reads and gives one entry per CDR3 protein, without DNA. In all, the sample yields over 40,000 distinct CDR3 sequences. The specimen was naive CXCR3- CD8+ T cells from blood. Subset defined: CD45RO-CCR7+CD27+CD95- naive CD8+ T cells lacking CXCR3 (TNR3-). These receptors originate from a human donor in good health. Some clones in this sample may be carry-over from other donors' samples.

The chain couples TRBV6-2 or TRBV6-3 to TRBJ2-7. Germline CDR1 reads MNHEY; CDR2 reads SVGEGT. The CDR3 covers 12 residues. CDR3 sequence reads: CASSYGVGEQYF.

The chain links TRBV4-3 to TRBJ2-1; TCRdb's D call, TRBD1, is unchecked because there is no DNA. The germline gives CDR1 LGHNA, CDR2 YSLEER. The length of the CDR3 is 15 residues. The CDR3 region is CASSHSVATGNEQFF.

The chain's CDR3 is CASSLAGVDPYEQYF. The chain has TRBV7-9 and TRBJ2-7. Germline lookup yields CDR1 SEHNR and CDR2 FQNEAQ (reference sequence). The CDR3 has 15 amino acids. Together with reference TRBV7-9 and TRBJ2-7, the CDR3 gives the full variable domain: DTGVSQNPRHKITKRGQNVTFRCDPISEHNRLYWYRQTLGQGPEFLTYFQNEAQLEKSRLLSDRFSAERPKGSFSTLEIQRTEQGDSAMYLCASSLAGVDPYEQYFGPGTRLTVT.

Judged by frequency, this clonotype is medium-sized. The chain combines TRBV11-3 with TRBJ1-1; the D gene TCRdb calls, TRBD1, cannot be checked with no DNA. This CDR3 region has 13 residues. Germline-derived CDR1 and CDR2 are SGHNT and YENEEA. CDR3 amino acids: CASSSTVGTEAFF.

The chain employs TRBV7-3 and TRBJ2-2; checking the TCRdb D call of TRBD1 is not possible without DNA. The CDR3 totals 16 residues. Germline CDR1 reads SGHTA; CDR2 reads FQGTGA. CDR3 region: CASSLPAGTSTGELFF.

The chain has TRBV29-1 and TRBJ2-1; with no DNA, the TCRdb D assignment of TRBD2 cannot be verified. The germline gives CDR1 SQVTM, CDR2 ANQGSEA. The CDR3 totals 17 residues. This CDR3 is CSVDGSKLAGEIYEQFF.

The rearrangement uses TRBV5-1 and TRBJ2-1. The CDR3 has 16 residues. Germline CDR1 is SGHRS and CDR2 is YFSETQ. The CDR3 sequence is CASSLGLAVTYNEQFF.

J is TRBJ2-3 and V is TRBV29-1; TCRdb's D gene call, TRBD1, goes unchecked for lack of DNA. The CDR3 totals 17 residues. Germline loops: CDR1 SQVTM, CDR2 ANQGSEA. CDR3 in amino acids: CSVDIRGQGTSTDTQYF.

This rearrangement joins TRBV4-3 to TRBJ2-7; TCRdb returns TRBD1, unconfirmable since there is no DNA. Germline CDR1 and CDR2: LGHNA and YSLEER. This CDR3 is built from 16 residues. CDR3 in amino acids: CASSQGQHEPPYEQYF.

The rearrangement joins TRBV5-1 to TRBJ2-7. CDR3 length equals 13 residues. Germline V gives CDR1 SGHRS, CDR2 YFSETQ. The CDR3 region is CASSFRSSYEQYF.

The rearrangement joins TRBV6-6 to TRBJ1-6. The CDR3 has 15 amino acids. Germline loops: CDR1 MNHNY, CDR2 SVGAGI (reference sequence). The CDR3 here is CASSYGSSYNSPLHF.

The J gene is TRBJ1-2, the V gene TRBV4-3; the D call from TCRdb, TRBD1, cannot be confirmed without DNA. Germline V gene sequence: CDR1 LGHNA, CDR2 YSLEER. CDR3 size: 15 residues. The CDR3 sequence: CASSQYGDSNYGYTF.

The chain has TRBV21-1 and TRBJ2-7; TCRdb proposes TRBD1, but this gene call is untestable without DNA. TRBV21-1 represents a pseudogene. This CDR3 contains 19 residues. The CDR3 is CASSKQPGSDPPRSYEQYF.

V and J are TRBV7-9 and TRBJ2-7; TCRdb proposes TRBD1, but this gene call is untestable without DNA. CDR1 and CDR2 from the germline V gene are SEHNR and FQNEAQ (reference sequence). The CDR3 consists of 15 residues. CDR3 sequence: CASSLGGLPGGEQYF. The full variable domain, in which reference TRBV7-9 and TRBJ2-7 provide the parts outside the CDR3, is DTGVSQNPRHKITKRGQNVTFRCDPISEHNRLYWYRQTLGQGPEFLTYFQNEAQLEKSRLLSDRFSAERPKGSFSTLEIQRTEQGDSAMYLCASSLGGLPGGEQYFGPGTRLTVT.

The chain's CDR3 is CASKGQEALQETQYF. The chain carries TRBV6-2 or TRBV6-3 and TRBJ2-5; the D gene TCRdb calls, TRBD2, cannot be checked with no DNA. Germline CDR1 MNHEY, CDR2 SVGEGT. The CDR3 is 15 residues long.

This chain connects TRBV7-3 to TRBJ1-6. Germline CDR1 reads SGHTA; CDR2 reads FQGTGA. This CDR3 comprises 16 residues. This CDR3 is CASRPDGSSYNSPLHF.

This chain links TRBV29-1 with TRBJ2-1; the D gene TCRdb calls, TRBD1, cannot be checked with no DNA. The length of the CDR3 is 16 residues. Germline V gives CDR1 SQVTM, CDR2 ANQGSEA. The CDR3: CSVFRTGAVSYNEQFF.